Below, one TCR beta chain is given with its context. This entry is derived from a study of blood T cell repertoires in COVID-19. The overall study: The United States, Italy and Spain provided the acute and convalescent COVID-19 samples.

In the study's own analysis: Scientists estimated how many nucleated cells there were by amplifying reference gene primers. Assay: immunoSEQ multiplex PCR; the TCRdb copy retains only in-frame clones and omits some. V and J calls and clone size come straight from that table; D and trimming were deduced from the DNA. The sample has more than 85,000 clones, roughly four fifths seen once. With 6 bases removed from V and 2 bases from J, the gap between germline ends came to 17 bases. The CDR3 runs 16 residues. Germline lookup yields CDR1 SNHLY and CDR2 FYNNEI. Sequencing was done on a sample of peripheral blood. V usage is TRBV2 and J usage is TRBJ2-1, with D possibly being TRBD2 (7 bases). This receptor was identified in a human donor in a cohort sampled during active COVID-19. CDR3 sequence (DNA): TGTGCCAGCAGGACGACAGGTGGGGGGGCCTACAATGAGCAGTTCTTC. This gives the protein CASRTTGGGAYNEQFF.